A single sample is the source of the 27 T cell receptor beta chains below, sequenced in a study of blood T cell repertoires in COVID-19. Assay: immunoSEQ multiplex PCR; the TCRdb copy retains only in-frame clones and omits some. The sample has around 500,000 clones, 80% to 90% seen once. Sequencing was carried out using peripheral blood. The receptor set was obtained from a human donor in a cohort sampled during active COVID-19.

The V call is TRBV19, the J call TRBJ1-5; D unclear. This CDR3 is built from 15 residues. Trimming shortened V by 0 bases and J by 5 bases, and 11 bases separated the two germline ends. Germline V lookup: CDR1 LNHDA, CDR2 SQIVND (reference sequence). The CDR3 reads CASSIDLVRDQPQHF. CDR3 nucleotides: TGTGCCAGTAGTATAGATCTAGTCCGAGATCAGCCCCAGCATTTT.

As for this clone: The same CDR3 arises from other DNA sequences in this sample as well. The genes are TRBV9 and TRBJ1-1; a possible D gene is TRBD1 (6 bases). Per the germline V gene, CDR1 is SGDLS and CDR2 is YYNGEE. V was trimmed by 4 bases and J by 1 base, leaving 14 bases between them. The CDR3 spans 15 residues. The CDR3 DNA is TGTGCCAGCAGCCTTCGGACAGACTCGAACACTGAAGCTTTCTTT. Its protein is CASSLRTDSNTEAFF.

This chain connects TRBV7-9 to TRBJ1-6; 9 positions match TRBD1. V gave up 5 bases and J gave up 7 bases; unmatched junction bases: 6. The CDR3 extends over 15 amino acids. In germline, CDR1 is SEHNR, CDR2 FQNEAQ (reference sequence). CDR3 nucleotide sequence: TGTGCCAGCAGCCCCGGGACAGGGAGAAATTCACCCCTCCACTTT. This translates into CASSPGTGRNSPLHF.

The CDR3 DNA follows: TGTGCCAGCAGCGGACCGGGACTAGCGGGAACGAACACCGGGGAGCTGTTTTTT. Residues: CASSGPGLAGTNTGELFF. The chain employs TRBV5-4 and TRBJ2-2; 13 bases are shared with TRBD2. CDR3 length equals 18 residues. Germline V gives CDR1 SGHNT, CDR2 YYREEE (reference sequence). V dropped 4 bases and J dropped 0; count of bases not matched to a gene: 6.

The chain uses TRBV29-1 and TRBJ1-2; D unclear. Germline CDR1 is SQVTM and CDR2 is ANQGSEA. This CDR3 spans 13 amino acids. V dropped 4 bases and J dropped 2 bases, with 11 bases sitting between them. CDR3 amino acids: CSVGMVANYGYTF. Here the CDR3 DNA reads TGCAGCGTTGGTATGGTAGCCAACTATGGCTACACCTTC. Together with reference TRBV29-1 and TRBJ1-2, the CDR3 gives the full variable domain: SAVISQKPSRDICQRGTSLTIQCQVDSQVTMMFWYRQQPGQSLTLIATANQGSEATYESGFVIDKFPISRPNLTFSTLTVSNMSPEDSSIYLCSVGMVANYGYTFGSGTRLTVV.

This clone was seen only a few times. This chain links TRBV7-3 with TRBJ1-6; D ambiguous. The CDR3 spans 14 residues. V gave up 2 bases and J gave up 7 bases, with 9 bases separating them. Germline V gives CDR1 SGHTA, CDR2 FQGTGA. This chain's CDR3 is CASSLYAGNSPLHF. The CDR3 coding sequence is TGTGCCAGCAGCTTATACGCGGGGAATTCACCCCTCCACTTT.

V gene TRBV19 combines with J gene TRBJ2-3; 15 positions agree with TRBD2. The V gene end was trimmed by 5 bases and the J gene end by 1 base; junction bases not matched to a gene: 7. The CDR3 is 18 residues long. Germline lookup yields CDR1 LNHDA and CDR2 SQIVND (reference sequence). CDR3 DNA: TGTGCCAGTAGTCCCGGACTAGCGGGAGGGCCTCGCACAGATACGCAGTATTTT. Translating it yields CASSPGLAGGPRTDTQYF.

V and J are TRBV2 and TRBJ2-4; 7 bases agree with TRBD2. The V gene end was trimmed by 3 bases and the J gene end by 7 bases; junction bases not matched to a gene: 6. In germline, CDR1 is SNHLY, CDR2 FYNNEI. The CDR3 has 14 amino acids. CDR3 coding DNA: TGTGCCAGCAGTGAGGGCGGGAGAGCGAACATTCAGTACTTC. Protein: CASSEGGRANIQYF.

This chain uses TRBV5-1 with TRBJ1-3, with TRBD1 as a possible D gene (6 bases). CDR1 SGHRS and CDR2 YFSETQ come from the germline V gene. V lost 1 base, J lost 0 bases, and 17 bases lay in between. The CDR3 runs to 18 residues. CDR3 sequence reads: CASSLTLQDSFSGNTIYF. The CDR3 bases are TGCGCCAGCAGCTTGACTTTACAGGACAGCTTCTCTGGAAACACCATATATTTT.

This clone was observed a few times. The chain couples TRBV5-4 to TRBJ1-1; 7 positions agree with TRBD1. Germline-derived CDR1 and CDR2 are SGHNT and YYREEE (reference sequence). Trimming removed 4 bases from V and 4 bases from J; junction bases left unmatched: 7. CDR3 length: 14 residues. CDR3 loop: CASSTDRATTEAFF. The CDR3, as DNA: TGTGCCAGCAGCACCGACAGGGCGACCACTGAAGCTTTCTTT.

The CDR3: CSVTSGAARGETQYF. The CDR3 bases are TGCAGCGTTACTAGCGGGGCGGCCCGGGGGGAGACCCAGTACTTC. V and J are TRBV29-1 and TRBJ2-5; 10 bases line up with TRBD2. Germline V gene lookup returns CDR1 SQVTM and CDR2 ANQGSEA. The CDR3 sequence is 15 residues long. The J segment lost 5 bases and the V segment lost 5 bases, leaving 11 bases of the junction unmatched.

V and J are TRBV6-5 and TRBJ2-7; 8 bases map to TRBD1. The CDR3 is 15 amino acids. The germline CDR1 and CDR2 sequences are MNHEY and SVGAGI. V lost 5 bases and J lost 7; bases outside the gene matches: 13. CDR3: CASSTVRGQVEEQYF. In DNA, the CDR3 is TGTGCCAGCAGTACTGTCAGGGGACAGGTAGAAGAGCAGTACTTC.

The V call is TRBV2, the J call TRBJ2-5; 11 bases are shared with TRBD2. Looked up from germline, CDR1 is SNHLY and CDR2 is FYNNEI. There are 16 residues in the CDR3. After removal of 5 bases from V and 2 bases from J, the junction contained 7 bases not matched to a gene. CDR3: CASSPTSGVFQETQYF. The CDR3, as DNA: TGTGCCAGCAGTCCGACTAGCGGGGTCTTTCAAGAGACCCAGTACTTC.

The chain combines TRBV18 with TRBJ1-1; 7 nucleotides agree with TRBD1. Germline V gene sequence: CDR1 KGHSH, CDR2 LQKENI. CDR3 size: 15 residues. Germline trimming cut 3 bases from V and 0 bases from J; bases unmatched to any gene: 4. The CDR3 sequence: CASSPNRGMNTEAFF. CDR3 bases: TGTGCCAGCTCACCCAACAGGGGAATGAACACTGAAGCTTTCTTT.

In the case of this clone: The sample has other DNA sequences that encode this CDR3 too. The V call is TRBV5-1, the J call TRBJ1-2; 9 bases line up with TRBD1. CDR1 and CDR2 from the germline V gene are SGHRS and YFSETQ. The ends lost 3 bases at V and 2 bases at J; junction bases unmatched: 2. The CDR3 spans 14 residues. CDR3 nucleotides: TGCGCCAGCAGCTCGGGACAGGGAAACTATGGCTACACCTTC. Its protein is CASSSGQGNYGYTF.

The chain joins TRBV2 to TRBJ1-4; the match to TRBD1 covers 7 bases. The CDR3 has 16 residues. V was clipped by 5 bases and J by 0 bases; unmatched bases: 6. CDR1 is SNHLY and CDR2 is FYNNEI in the germline V gene. CDR3 coding DNA: TGTGCCAGCAGTTACATCGGGACAGCAACTAATGAAAAACTGTTTTTT. Its translation is CASSYIGTATNEKLFF.

The V and J genes are TRBV7-3 and TRBJ2-2; TRBD2 aligns across 8 bases. The trim removed 4 bases at V and 7 bases at J, leaving 8 bases unmatched. The CDR3 loop spans 15 amino acids. Per germline, CDR1 SGHTA and CDR2 FQGTGA. CDR3 DNA sequence: TGTGCCAGCAGCTCCGCTGGGCGGGAGGACGGGGAGCTGTTTTTT. Translated: CASSSAGREDGELFF. The whole variable domain, remainder taken from reference TRBV7-3 and TRBJ2-2, is GAGVSQTPSNKVTEKGKYVELRCDPISGHTALYWYRQSLGQGPEFLIYFQGTGAADDSGLPNDRFFAVRPEGSVSTLKIQRTERGDSAVYLCASSSAGREDGELFFGEGSRLTVL.

The chain recombines TRBV2 with TRBJ2-7; 10 nucleotides align to TRBD1. V shed 10 bases and J 3 bases; nucleotides not matched to a gene: 6. Germline V CDR1 and CDR2: SNHLY, FYNNEI. CDR3 length: 13 amino acids. The CDR3 nucleotides read TGTGCCACCGGGACAGGGGCCAACTACGAGCAGTACTTC. Encoded protein: CATGTGANYEQYF.

This clone has just a few counts. The chain carries TRBV7-9 and TRBJ1-5; TRBD1 agrees at 7 bases. Germline V gene sequence: CDR1 SEHNR, CDR2 FQNEAQ (reference sequence). Trimming cost V 2 bases and J 5 bases; bases outside gene matches: 9. CDR3 length equals 16 residues. CDR3 bases: TGTGCCAGCAGCTTATCGATAGGGGGCCTCGATCAGCCCCAGCATTTT. Translation gives CASSLSIGGLDQPQHF.

This chain connects TRBV2 to TRBJ2-3, with TRBD2 identical over 11 bases. The J segment lost 0 bases and the V segment lost 6 bases, leaving 2 bases of the junction unmatched. This CDR3 is built from 15 residues. The germline CDR1 and CDR2 sequences are SNHLY and FYNNEI. The CDR3: CASRRLAGSTDTQYF. CDR3 bases: TGTGCCAGCAGGCGACTAGCGGGAAGCACAGATACGCAGTATTTT.

This clone has a handful of counts. The V call is TRBV3-1 (or the pseudogene TRBV3-2), the J call TRBJ2-1; 12 nucleotides align to TRBD2. CDR3 length equals 15 residues. J lost 10 bases, V lost 4 bases, and 8 bases had no gene match. Germline values: CDR1 LGHDT, CDR2 YNNKEL (reference sequence). CDR3 sequence reads: CASSPSSGRAGEQFF. The CDR3 DNA follows: TGTGCCAGCAGCCCATCTAGCGGGAGGGCCGGGGAGCAGTTCTTC.

V usage is TRBV6-6 and J usage is TRBJ1-2, with D tentatively TRBD1 (5 bases). Trimming shortened V by 6 bases and J by 4 bases, and 9 bases separated the two germline ends. The CDR3 length is 12 residues. Germline assignment: CDR1 MNHNY and CDR2 SVGAGI (reference sequence). The CDR3 protein is CASREDSYGYTF. The DNA of the CDR3 is TGTGCCAGCAGGGAAGACAGCTATGGCTACACCTTC.

The chain links TRBV5-1 to TRBJ2-3; 10 bases map to TRBD2. V lost 0 bases and J lost 7; bases outside the gene matches: 17. This CDR3 is 19 amino acids long. CDR1 is SGHRS, CDR2 YFSETQ, per germline. CDR3 region: CASSLGGTEGAGGPNTQYF. In nucleotides, the CDR3 is TGCGCCAGCAGCTTGGGAGGGACGGAGGGAGCGGGAGGGCCCAATACGCAGTATTTT.

The chain joins TRBV15 to TRBJ2-7, with 8 bases aligning to TRBD2. Per germline, CDR1 LNHNV and CDR2 YYDKDF (reference sequence). J was trimmed by 2 bases and V by 1 base; bases with no gene match: 4. CDR3 length: 15 amino acids. This CDR3 reads CATSRGSGGPYEQYF. The CDR3 DNA sequence: TGTGCCACCAGCAGAGGGAGCGGGGGTCCCTACGAGCAGTACTTC.

This sequence joins TRBV12-5 and TRBJ2-5, with 16 bases that match TRBD2. The junction had 7 bases not matched to a gene; V was cut back by 1 base and J by 5 bases. The CDR3 loop spans 18 amino acids. Germline V gene data show CDR1 as LGHNT and CDR2 as FRNRAP. This CDR3 reads CASGLATGLAGGMETQYF. CDR3 nucleotides: TGTGCTAGTGGTTTGGCCACGGGACTAGCGGGAGGGATGGAGACCCAGTACTTC.

About this clone itself: Other DNA sequences in the sample encode the same CDR3. This rearrangement joins TRBV27 to TRBJ1-5; D may be TRBD1 (5 bases). Germline V gene lookup returns CDR1 MNHEY and CDR2 SMNVEV (reference sequence). V lost 2 bases, J lost 6 bases, and 14 bases lay in between. This CDR3 is 15 amino acids long. CDR3 DNA: TGTGCCAGCAGTTTAGACGGTGGCGGGGGTCAGCCCCAGCATTTT. Protein product: CASSLDGGGGQPQHF.

The chain is built from TRBV9 and TRBJ2-3, with TRBD2 matching 9 bases. There are 17 residues in the CDR3. Looked up from germline, CDR1 is SGDLS and CDR2 is YYNGEE. With V trimmed by 0 bases and J by 3 bases, 8 bases remained unmatched. DNA for the CDR3: TGTGCCAGCAGCGTAGTGAGTAGCGGGAGCGGAACAGATACGCAGTATTTT. As protein: CASSVVSSGSGTDTQYF.